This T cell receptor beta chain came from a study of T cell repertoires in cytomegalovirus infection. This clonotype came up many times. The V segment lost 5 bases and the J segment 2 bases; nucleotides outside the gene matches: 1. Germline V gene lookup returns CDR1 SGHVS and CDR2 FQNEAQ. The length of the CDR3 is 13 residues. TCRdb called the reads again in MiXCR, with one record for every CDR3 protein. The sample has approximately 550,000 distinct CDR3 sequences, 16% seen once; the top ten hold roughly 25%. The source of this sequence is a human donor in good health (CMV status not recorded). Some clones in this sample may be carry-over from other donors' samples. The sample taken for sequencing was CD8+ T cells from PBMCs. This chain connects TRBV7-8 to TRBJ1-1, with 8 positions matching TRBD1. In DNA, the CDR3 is TGTGCCAGCAGCGGACAGGGTAACACTGAAGCTTTCTTT. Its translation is CASSGQGNTEAFF.